This TCR beta chain was sequenced during a study of T cell responses to AZD1222 COVID-19 vaccine. Generated by immunoSEQ multiplex PCR, the TCRdb table keeps only in-frame clones and is missing some. The sample records 59,000 or so clones, about 86% being singletons. In the case of this clone: Its antigen is not identified.

The CDR3 consists of 13 residues. Trimming shortened V by 2 bases and J by 3 bases, and 8 bases separated the two germline ends. CDR1 GTSNPN and CDR2 SVGIG come from the germline V gene (reference sequence). Study observations and caveats: Seropositive status at baseline applied to only 6 or 7 AZD1222 recipients. With dominance at 160-218 and 743-854, vaccine-associated CD4 TCRs spanned spike. In a largely white British group with more females than males, clonal diversity was possibly underestimated.

The V gene is TRBV30, the J gene TRBJ1-5; D is unclear. This receptor was identified in an adult in good health. Material: peripheral blood, obtained on day 0 of AZD1222 vaccination. CDR3 in DNA: TGTGCCTGGAGTTTCGGGGACAATCAGCCCCAGCATTTT. It codes for CAWSFGDNQPQHF.